Presented here are 29 T cell receptor beta chains from one specimen sequenced in a study of memory CD8 T cells in hepatitis C reinfection. The time point: late/post reinfection, 12 to 24 weeks after detection. The sorted cells went straight to TCR sequencing with no prior in vitro expansion. The repertoire was sequenced with immunoSEQ multiplex PCR; TCRdb's copy has only in-frame clones and lacks some. The table includes some 50,000 clones, about 88% detected once. Sequencing used naive CD8+ T cells sorted from blood. All receptors derive from a man younger than 30 with hepatitis C virus infection.

The J gene is TRBJ2-1, the V gene TRBV11-3; 8 bases align to TRBD2. CDR1 is SGHNT and CDR2 is YENEEA in the germline V gene. The CDR3 loop spans 13 amino acids. Trimming cost V 4 bases and J 9 bases; bases outside gene matches: 5. The CDR3 sequence: CASSWRGEGEQFF. The CDR3 nucleotides are TGTGCCAGCAGCTGGCGGGGGGAAGGTGAGCAGTTCTTC.

This clone occurred once. This chain links TRBV30 with TRBJ2-2; no definite D call. The CDR3 totals 12 residues. The ends were cut back, 1 base at V and 4 bases at J, with 4 bases in the middle. Germline V lookup: CDR1 GTSNPN, CDR2 SVGIG (reference sequence). CDR3 DNA: TGTGCCTGGAGTGGTAGCACCGGGGAGCTGTTTTTT. It is translated as CAWSGSTGELFF.

V and J are TRBV11-2 and TRBJ1-1, with a possible D match to TRBD1 (5 bases). The CDR3 extends over 11 amino acids. Trimming left V 9 bases short and J 8 bases short, with 13 bases between. Germline CDR1 reads SGHAT; CDR2 reads FQNNGV. CDR3 sequence reads: CASRGDSEAFF. CDR3 nucleotide sequence: TGTGCCAGTAGAGGGGACTCGGAAGCTTTCTTT. The whole variable domain, filled in from reference TRBV11-2 and TRBJ1-1, reads EAGVAQSPRYKIIEKRQSVAFWCNPISGHATLYWYQQILGQGPKLLIQFQNNGVVDDSQLPKDRFSAERLKGVDSTLKIQPAKLEDSAVYLCASRGDSEAFFGQGTRLTVV.

V and J are TRBV10-3 and TRBJ2-5, with D perhaps being TRBD1 or TRBD2 (5 bases each). The DNA end favors TRBJ2-7, so the J call may be wrong. This CDR3 is 13 amino acids long. Germline CDR1 reads ENHRY; CDR2 reads SYGVKD. The CDR3 bases are TGTGCCATCAGTGAAAACCTTGGGGGCGAGCAGTACTTC. Its protein is CAISENLGGEQYF.

This clone has a single count. The rearrangement joins TRBV5-5 to TRBJ2-7, with D uncertain. CDR1 and CDR2 from the germline V gene are SGHKS and YYEKEE (reference sequence). The CDR3 totals 13 residues. V was clipped by 5 bases and J by 2 bases, with 11 bases between them. CDR3 DNA sequence: TGTGCCAGCAGTTCTACAGACGCCTACGAGCAGTACGTC. Its translation is CASSSTDAYEQYV.

J is TRBJ1-2 and V is TRBV19, with unresolved D. Germline CDR1 reads LNHDA; CDR2 reads SQIVND (reference sequence). V lost 8 bases, J lost 1 base, and 11 bases lay in between. The CDR3 loop spans 13 amino acids. The CDR3 coding sequence is TGTGCCAGTGCGGAAGCTAATAACTATGGCTACACCTTC. This translates into CASAEANNYGYTF.

J is TRBJ2-2 and V is TRBV5-6, with a weak D call TRBD1 (5 bases). The V gene's germline CDR1 is SGHDT and CDR2 YYEEEE. CDR3 length: 14 residues. V was shortened by 2 bases and J by 1 base, with 6 bases between the two germline ends. CDR3 DNA sequence: TGTGCCAGCAGCTTCAGGGTGAACACCGGGGAGCTGTTTTTT. Amino acid sequence: CASSFRVNTGELFF.

As concerns this clone: The germline gene is not matched at one end of the junction; a read error may be the cause. The V gene is TRBV9, the J gene TRBJ2-5; 8 positions agree with TRBD2. This CDR3 is built from 13 residues. CDR1 and CDR2 (germline): SGDLS, YYNGEE. CDR3 coding DNA: TGTGCCGGCAGCCTGGGACTAGAAGAGACCCAGTACTTC. Its protein is CAGSLGLEETQYF.

The chain is built from TRBV5-1 and TRBJ2-7; 10 bases line up with TRBD1. The trim removed 4 bases at V and 5 bases at J, leaving 9 bases unmatched. The CDR3 has 15 residues. The germline V gene has CDR1 SGHRS and CDR2 YFSETQ. CDR3 sequence reads: CASSPEGTGVDEQYV. The CDR3 DNA is TGCGCCAGCAGCCCTGAGGGGACAGGGGTTGACGAGCAGTACGTC.

The CDR3 is CAWAPTLWDTQYF. In DNA, the CDR3 is TGTGCCTGGGCCCCTACCCTATGGGATACGCAGTATTTT. This chain links TRBV30 with TRBJ2-3; D uncertain. The CDR3 totals 13 residues. CDR1 is GTSNPN and CDR2 is SVGIG in the germline V gene (reference sequence). Trimming removed 5 bases at V and 6 bases at J, with 15 bases between.

A few counts support this clone. The chain carries TRBV5-6 and TRBJ2-6; TRBD2 is a possible D gene (5 bases). The CDR3 is 15 amino acids. The germline V gene encodes CDR1 SGHDT and CDR2 YYEEEE. The germline V and J ends were trimmed by 3 bases and 4 bases, with 11 bases remaining between them. In DNA form, the CDR3 reads TGTGCCAGCAGCTCACGGACTTGGGGGGCCAACGTCCTGACTTTC. Its protein is CASSSRTWGANVLTF.

The chain is built from TRBV7-7 and TRBJ2-7; D gene uncertain. Looked up from germline, CDR1 is SSHAT and CDR2 is FNYEAQ (reference sequence). The CDR3 is 14 residues long. Trimming cost V 5 bases and J 3 bases, with 14 bases left between them. CDR3 region: CASSLPYRVYEQYV. CDR3 nucleotide sequence: TGTGCCAGCAGCCTCCCCTACCGGGTCTACGAGCAGTACGTC.

The chain employs TRBV7-2 and TRBJ2-5, with 8 nucleotides matching TRBD1. This CDR3 contains 14 residues. The germline CDR1 and CDR2 sequences are SGHTA and FQGNSA. The V gene end was trimmed by 5 bases and the J gene end by 3 bases; junction bases not matched to a gene: 5. DNA of the CDR3: TGTGCCAGCAGCCTACCGACAGGGGAAGAGACCCAGTACTTC. It yields the protein CASSLPTGEETQYF. Complete variable domain (other parts from reference TRBV7-2 and TRBJ2-5): GAGVSQSPSNKVTEKGKDVELRCDPISGHTALYWYRQSLGQGLEFLIYFQGNSAPDKSGLPSDRFSAERTGGSVSTLTIQRTQQEDSAVYLCASSLPTGEETQYFGPGTRLLVL.

The chain couples TRBV6-1 to TRBJ2-3; 11 bases are a match to TRBD1. The ends lost 6 bases at V and 5 bases at J; junction bases unmatched: 4. Germline assignment: CDR1 MNHNS and CDR2 SASEGT. The CDR3 extends over 14 amino acids. The CDR3 sequence: CASSTGQGGDTQYF. CDR3 in DNA: TGTGCCAGCAGCACGGGACAGGGGGGAGATACGCAGTATTTT.

This clone was recorded only once. DNA for the CDR3: TGTGCCAGCAGCCAATTCCCGGAGGGGTTAGACGATGAGCAGTTCTTC. It translates to CASSQFPEGLDDEQFF. This chain links TRBV14 with TRBJ2-1, with a weak D call TRBD2 (6 bases). The germline gives CDR1 SGHDN, CDR2 FVKESK. Deletions cut 2 bases from V and 8 bases from J, with 19 bases between. The CDR3 contains 16 residues.

V usage is TRBV4-1 and J usage is TRBJ2-1, with 10 positions matching TRBD2. V lost 4 bases and J lost 5; bases outside the gene matches: 5. Germline values: CDR1 MGHRA, CDR2 YSYEKL. CDR3 size: 15 residues. CDR3: CASSPLAGQHNEQFF. The CDR3, as DNA: TGCGCCAGCAGCCCACTAGCGGGGCAACACAATGAGCAGTTCTTC.

The chain's CDR3 is CASSPRGAYEQYV. The CDR3 nucleotides are TGTGCCAGCAGCCCCCGGGGGGCCTACGAGCAGTACGTC. The chain links TRBV7-9 to TRBJ2-7; 7 bases map to TRBD2. After removal of 5 bases from V and 2 bases from J, the junction contained 3 bases not matched to a gene. The germline V gene encodes CDR1 SEHNR and CDR2 FQNEAQ (reference sequence). The CDR3 consists of 13 residues.

The chain employs TRBV6-6 and TRBJ1-4; D not certain. Germline-derived CDR1 and CDR2 are MNHNY and SVGAGI (reference sequence). This CDR3 spans 12 amino acids. Trimming removed 6 bases at V and 7 bases at J, with 9 bases between. The chain's CDR3 is CASRSSAEKLFF. The CDR3, as DNA: TGTGCCAGCAGAAGTAGTGCTGAAAAACTGTTTTTT.

The chain recombines TRBV7-2 with TRBJ2-7; 12 bases match TRBD2. The CDR3 has 15 residues. V gave up 5 bases and J gave up 4 bases; unmatched junction bases: 6. Per the germline V gene, CDR1 is SGHTA and CDR2 is FQGNSA. This chain's CDR3 is CASSPGLAGTYEQYV. The CDR3 coding sequence is TGTGCCAGCAGCCCAGGACTAGCGGGGACGTACGAGCAGTACGTC.

This chain joins TRBV7-9 and TRBJ2-5; 11 positions match TRBD1. Germline V gene sequence: CDR1 SEHNR, CDR2 FQNEAQ (reference sequence). This CDR3 spans 15 amino acids. V lost 3 bases and J lost 4; bases outside the gene matches: 4. The DNA for the CDR3 is TGTGCCAGCAGCTTGGACAGGGGGCGCTTAGAGACCCAGTACTTC. Amino acids: CASSLDRGRLETQYF.

The chain employs TRBV5-6 and TRBJ2-7; D may be TRBD2 (6 bases). The CDR3 covers 14 residues. V was clipped by 3 bases and J by 2 bases, with 12 bases between them. Germline lookup yields CDR1 SGHDT and CDR2 YYEEEE. The CDR3 loop is CASSSAGKPYEQYF. Written as DNA, the CDR3 is TGTGCCAGCAGCTCGGCGGGAAAGCCCTACGAGCAGTACTTC.

The chain couples TRBV6-5 to TRBJ1-1, with unresolved D. Germline CDR1 MNHEY, CDR2 SVGAGI. The CDR3 is 15 amino acids. Trimming took 6 bases from V and 2 from J, leaving 16 bases between them. The CDR3 sequence is CASRFTWRENTEAFF. CDR3 nucleotides: TGTGCCAGCAGATTTACGTGGAGAGAAAACACTGAAGCTTTCTTT.

The chain is built from TRBV28 and TRBJ1-5; D unclear. V lost 3 bases, J lost 2 bases, and 11 bases lay in between. The CDR3 consists of 15 residues. CDR1 is MDHEN, CDR2 SYDVKM, per germline. The CDR3 sequence is CASSLIGEGNQPQHF. CDR3 bases: TGTGCCAGCAGTTTGATCGGAGAGGGCAATCAGCCCCAGCATTTT.

The chain has TRBV2 and TRBJ2-1; TRBD1 aligns across 8 bases. Germline values: CDR1 SNHLY, CDR2 FYNNEI. V lost 3 bases and J lost 2; bases outside the gene matches: 3. The CDR3 sequence is 15 residues long. CDR3 DNA sequence: TGTGCCAGCAGTGAGGGGACAGGAGCCTACAATGAGCAGTTCTTC. Encoded protein: CASSEGTGAYNEQFF.

The chain joins TRBV7-8 to TRBJ2-5, with a weak D call TRBD2 (5 bases). V lost 5 bases to trimming and J lost 4 bases, with 17 bases between them. From germline, CDR1 is SGHVS and CDR2 FQNEAQ. This CDR3 spans 15 amino acids. DNA of the CDR3: TGTGCCAGCAGCCCCGGGGTTGCGTTGGGAGAGACCCAGTACTTC. It encodes CASSPGVALGETQYF.

The chain is built from TRBV27 and TRBJ2-7; weak D call: TRBD1 (5 bases). This CDR3 contains 12 residues. The V end lost 6 bases, the J end lost 3 bases, and 9 bases lay between the germline ends. Germline CDR1 MNHEY, CDR2 SMNVEV (reference sequence). CDR3: CASRDTDYEQYF. For the CDR3, the DNA is TGTGCCAGCAGGGACACCGACTACGAGCAGTACTTC.

The chain employs TRBV7-9 and TRBJ1-1; 10 positions match TRBD1. The V gene end was trimmed by 5 bases and the J gene end by 4 bases; junction bases not matched to a gene: 4. Germline V gives CDR1 SEHNR, CDR2 FQNEAQ (reference sequence). This CDR3 comprises 14 residues. CDR3 sequence reads: CASSPTGGTTEAFF. DNA for the CDR3: TGTGCCAGCAGCCCGACAGGGGGCACCACTGAAGCTTTCTTT.

About this clone: The same CDR3 also results from other DNA sequences found in this sample. V is TRBV28 and J is TRBJ1-1; no reliable D call. CDR1 and CDR2 (germline): MDHEN, SYDVKM. Trimming pared 2 bases from V and 1 base from J, leaving 5 bases between. This CDR3 region has 13 residues. CDR3 protein: CASSLGQNTEAFF. The CDR3 region has the DNA TGTGCCAGCAGTTTAGGGCAGAACACTGAAGCTTTCTTT.

The chain is built from TRBV11-2 and TRBJ2-3, with 9 bases matching TRBD1. Germline V gives CDR1 SGHAT, CDR2 FQNNGV. V gave up 5 bases and J gave up 1 base; unmatched junction bases: 1. This CDR3 has 14 amino acids. The CDR3 sequence is CASSRQGGTDTQYF. Written as DNA, the CDR3 is TGTGCCAGCAGCAGACAGGGGGGCACAGATACGCAGTATTTT.